The entry below gives a single T cell receptor beta chain sequence along with its context. Its antigen specificity is not known. Base qualities are not provided; no much larger clone lies one nucleotide away. The immunoSEQ Assay, a bias-controlled multiplex PCR, was used to amplify TCRbeta CDR3 regions from genomic DNA. On the study's bioinformatics: Nucleated cell counts per sample were estimated from amplification of reference gene primers within the assay. To quantify the absolute abundance of each unique TCRbeta CDR3 rearrangement, sequence reads were collapsed and filtered. For each sample, productive Simpson clonality was calculated by taking the square root of Simpson's diversity index across productive rearrangements. The table comes from immuneACCESS by way of TCRdb, which keeps in-frame sequences with V and J called. Part of the clones is missing from these tables; in studies checked, under half for an unresolved V gene and the rest for unknown reasons. The V and J calls and clone size come from that table; D and trimming were worked out from the DNA. The sample data list more than 90,000 clones, and approximately 79% of these were observed just once. The ten largest clones take up roughly 2.7% of the sample.

Whole blood was collected in K2EDTA tubes by collaborating institutions according to the institutions' own protocols. For TCRbeta analysis, collaborator samples were shipped as frozen whole blood, as isolated PBMCs, or as DNA extracted from either sample type. The junction carries 9 bases between V and J, which are trimmed by 6 bases and 0 bases respectively. Based on the germline V gene, the CDR1 and CDR2 sequences are KGHSH and LQKENI. The CDR3, from cysteine to phenylalanine, totals 14 residues. Only the CDR3 DNA is retained, 42 bases long and in frame from the first base. This specimen comes from a study of blood T cell repertoires in COVID-19 (dated by TCRdb to the early 2020s). Study-wide context: Samples covering the acute and convalescent phases of COVID-19 were provided by collaborators in the United States, Italy and Spain. The prospective study material was composed of cDNA or gDNA derived from T cells, B-cell-depleted T cells, or PBMCs. The dataset comprised deeply sampled blood TCRbeta repertoires from subjects exposed to, actively infected with, or recovered from COVID-19. A freely available public database, intended as a resource for researchers studying the immune response to SARS-CoV-2, is where the repertoires were released. Samples were obtained from the ongoing ImmuneRACE study (first 160 participants) and from some 1,200 subjects provided by 6 global collaborators. A de-identified subject ID, COVID-19 status, age in years and sex were almost always included in the sample metadata. Where available, HLA class I and class II types were taken from metadata supplied by the sample provider and were not determined by assay-based typing. The investigation overall reported the following: How much clinical and demographic metadata was included differed by source and by participant, and the metadata was provided uncurated.

This clonotype was obtained from a man over 45 with acute or convalescent COVID-19. The chain is assembled from TRBV18 and TRBJ1-3; the D gene is perhaps TRBD1, on 6 matching bases. The sequenced sample consisted of peripheral blood. The CDR3 corresponds to CASSRDNSGNTIYF. The nucleotide sequence is given as TGTGCCAGCTCCAGGGACAACTCTGGAAACACCATATATTTT.